This TCR beta chain was observed in a study of blood T cell repertoires in COVID-19. Here immunoSEQ multiplex PCR was the method, and the copy in TCRdb shows in-frame clones only, minus some. This sample has 290,000 or so clones, with 80% to 95% found just once. CDR3 length: 17 amino acids. The germline V and J ends were trimmed by 0 bases and 3 bases, with 15 bases remaining between them. Germline V gene data show CDR1 as MGHRA and CDR2 as YSYEKL. This chain joins TRBV4-1 and TRBJ1-3; D uncertain. The sequenced material came from PBMCs or T cells enriched from blood (not recorded which). The TCR comes from a woman aged 30 to 39 who had recovered from COVID-19. This CDR3 is CASSQDSGIGSGNTIYF. As DNA, the CDR3 is TGCGCCAGCAGCCAAGATTCAGGCATTGGAAGTGGAAACACCATATATTTT.